The text below deals with one T cell receptor (beta chain). Its antigen is not identified. The V and J ends lost 0 bases and 2 bases respectively, with 9 bases between them. The CDR3 extends over 16 amino acids. CDR1 is SGHRS and CDR2 is YFSETQ in the germline V gene. This was the immunoSEQ version 4 assay in survey mode. Template was genomic DNA at 8 to 10 ng/uL, with up to 1 ug used per sample. TCRdb keeps only in-frame clones here, not all; method: immunoSEQ multiplex PCR. The table shows some 9,200 clones, with under 90% occurring only once. Overlapping HIV-1 Gag 15-mer peptides at 0.8 to 1 ug per peptide per mL were used. CD4+ T cells upregulating both CD40 ligand and CD69 were sorted as responding cells. PBMCs were depleted of CD8+ T cells before stimulation. This sample is part of a study of persistence of HIV-infected CD4 T cells. Study outcomes and limitations: Rare CMV-responding cells carrying HIV-1 proviruses were not analyzed separately for TCR.

The sequence was obtained from an adult woman with HIV who was CMV-seropositive. This specimen was CD4+ T cells sorted from PBMCs after approximately 19-hour stimulation, taken from a patient who received antiretroviral therapy. The chain has TRBV5-1 and TRBJ2-6; possibly TRBD2 for D (7 bases). The CDR3 DNA follows: TGCGCCAGCAGCTTGGAAGGGGGGGCTGGGGCCAACGTCCTGACTTTC. Encoded protein: CASSLEGGAGANVLTF.